A selection of T cell receptor beta chains follows, all from one sample in a study of blood T cell repertoires in COVID-19. Profiling relied on immunoSEQ multiplex PCR, and the TCRdb table lists in-frame clones only, not all of them. This repertoire shows 150,000 or so clones, roughly nine tenths found once; its top ten account for 2% to 3%. The sequencing sample was made of peripheral blood. These receptors were taken from an older woman with acute or convalescent COVID-19. Both conserved end residues are part of each CDR3. The D gene is left open where the match is weak. Where a row states a size, it is once, few, many or the class of an expanded clone; other rows omit it.

V	length	J	size	D	DNA	CDR3
TRBV19	14	TRBJ1-5	NA	NA	TGTGCCAGTGAAGGGCCCGGGGGCAATCAGCCCCAGCATTTT	CASEGPGGNQPQHF
TRBV29-1	14	TRBJ1-6	NA	TRBD1	TGCAGCGTGGCCACCGGGACAGGGAATTCACCCCTCCACTTT	CSVATGTGNSPLHF
TRBV4-1	16	TRBJ2-1	NA	TRBD2	TGCGCCAGCAGCCAACGGACTAGCGGGGGTTGGAATGAGCAGTTCTTC	CASSQRTSGGWNEQFF
TRBV19	11	TRBJ1-2	NA	NA	TGTGCCAGTTCCGTCAGCTATGGCTACACCTTC	CASSVSYGYTF
TRBV2	14	TRBJ1-3	NA	NA	TGTGCCAGCCGCCCAGGGCACTCTGGAAACACCATATATTTT	CASRPGHSGNTIYF
TRBV14	14	TRBJ1-6	NA	NA	TGTGCCAGCAGCCAAGGGCAGTTTAATTCACCCCTCCACTTT	CASSQGQFNSPLHF
TRBV5-1	12	TRBJ1-2	NA	TRBD1	TGCGCCAGTCGACAGGGAGTACTGGGCTACACCTTC	CASRQGVLGYTF
TRBV29-1	13	TRBJ1-4	NA	NA	TGCAGCGTGTCGGGGGCAACTAATGAAAAACTGTTTTTT	CSVSGATNEKLFF
TRBV9	13	TRBJ1-4	NA	TRBD1	TGTGCCAGCAGCCCTAGACAGGGGGAAAAACTGTTTTTT	CASSPRQGEKLFF
TRBV18	17	TRBJ1-2	NA	TRBD1	TGTGCCAGCTCACCCCTTGGACAGGCCCGTCTGGACTATGGCTACACCTTC	CASSPLGQARLDYGYTF
TRBV11-2	14	TRBJ1-1	NA	NA	TGTGCCAGCAGCCCATCCAGGGGGAACACTGAAGCTTTCTTT	CASSPSRGNTEAFF
TRBV6-2/TRBV6-3	17	TRBJ2-1	NA	NA	TGTGCCAGCAGTTACTCGGGTGGAGGGAGCTTCGACAATGAGCAGTTCTTC	CASSYSGGGSFDNEQFF
TRBV6-5	14	TRBJ1-6	once	NA	TGTGCCAGCAGTTACGGGCACGTTAATTCACCCCTCCACTTT	CASSYGHVNSPLHF
TRBV11-2	15	TRBJ1-4	once	NA	TGTGCCAGCAGCTCAACAGGGTGGTTCGATGAAAAACTGTTTTTT	CASSSTGWFDEKLFF
TRBV18	15	TRBJ1-1	NA	NA	TGTGCCAGCTCACCATCGCAGGATCGGAACACTGAAGCTTTCTTT	CASSPSQDRNTEAFF
TRBV19	17	TRBJ2-3	NA	TRBD1	TGTGCCAGTAGTACTGAGGGACAGGGGGCGGCCTCAGATACGCAGTATTTT	CASSTEGQGAASDTQYF
TRBV9	15	TRBJ1-1	NA	NA	TGTGCCAGCAGCGCAGAAGGGGCGGGGACGATTGAAGCTTTCTTT	CASSAEGAGTIEAFF
TRBV5-1	15	TRBJ2-7	few	TRBD1	TGCGCCAGCAGCTGGGGACAGGGTGGACCCCAAGAGCAGTACTTC	CASSWGQGGPQEQYF
TRBV28	13	TRBJ2-5	NA	NA	TGTGCCAGCAGGCGACAGGGAGGCGAGACCCAGTACTTC	CASRRQGGETQYF
TRBV6-2/TRBV6-3	13	TRBJ1-5	NA	NA	TGTGCCAGCAGTTACCCAGGGCATCAGCCCCAGCATTTT	CASSYPGHQPQHF
TRBV5-1	17	TRBJ2-3	NA	TRBD2	TGCGCCAGCAGCTCCGGACTAGCGGGGGCTAAGACAGATACGCAGTATTTT	CASSSGLAGAKTDTQYF
TRBV5-1	15	TRBJ1-3	NA	NA	TGCGCCAGCAGCACAAGTGCAGCGTCTGGAAACACCATATATTTT	CASSTSAASGNTIYF
TRBV6-5	15	TRBJ2-7	NA	TRBD1	TGTGCCAGCAGTTCCGCGGGACAGGGGGCCTACGAGCAGTACTTC	CASSSAGQGAYEQYF
TRBV6-6	16	TRBJ1-5	NA	NA	TGTGCCAGCAGTTACCCTCGAGGAAATAGCAATCAGCCCCAGCATTTT	CASSYPRGNSNQPQHF
TRBV7-9	15	TRBJ2-7	NA	TRBD2	TGTGCCAGCAGCTTAGCGGGGGGGATTTCCTACGAGCAGTACTTC	CASSLAGGISYEQYF
TRBV6-2/TRBV6-3	16	TRBJ2-2	once	NA	TGTGCCAGCAGTTCGAAGCAGGCCTTACCGACCGGGGAGCTGTTTTTT	CASSSKQALPTGELFF
TRBV6-2/TRBV6-3	16	TRBJ2-7	NA	TRBD2	TGTGCCAGCAGTTACTCGAGACTAGCGGGGCTTCGGGAGCAGTACTTC	CASSYSRLAGLREQYF
TRBV11-2	15	TRBJ2-4	once	NA	TGTGCCAGCAGCTTCAGGGGTCTAGCCAAAAACATTCAGTACTTC	CASSFRGLAKNIQYF